The present T cell receptor (beta chain) was sequenced within a study of regulatory T cells in long-lasting Graves disease. Relying on iRepertoire HTBI primers and Arm-PCR of CDR3 regions, the team built TCR beta libraries. TCRdb recomputed calls from the multiplex PCR reads with MiXCR, one row per CDR3 protein. The profile shows fewer than 500,000 distinct CDR3 sequences, 16% of them singletons. Described time point: newly diagnosed GD, antithyroid drugs for less than 3 months. The authors made the TCR library using RNA they extracted from PBMCs. A volume of approximately 10 milliliters of peripheral blood was collected in EDTA tubes. CDR1 DFQATT and CDR2 SNEGSKA come from the germline V gene (reference sequence). V shed 6 bases and J shed 5 bases, with 10 bases lying between them. CDR3 length: 11 amino acids. Study results and limitations: Repertoires from persistent disease leaned toward TRBV28, TRBJ1-2 and TRBJ2-5. Persistent Graves' patients possessed reduced TCR diversity relative to recently diagnosed ones.

As for this clonotype: What it recognizes is unknown.

The same sample was also studied in work on T cells in Graves' hyperthyroidism and ophthalmopathy. That study reports: A model built on 13 V-J features separated ophthalmopathy from stable hyperthyroidism.

This chain connects TRBV20-1 to TRBJ2-5; D possibly corresponds to TRBD2 (5 bases). This TCR derives from a man aged 40-49 years with Graves disease. Sequencing used peripheral blood mononuclear cells (PBMCs), obtained at new diagnosis, from a patient treated with antithyroid drugs. In DNA, the CDR3 is TGCAGTGCGGCTAGGGAGGAGACCCAGTACTTC. Its protein is CSAAREETQYF.